This T cell receptor beta chain came from a study of cytomegalovirus exposure and HLA in healthy donors. Trimming stripped 5 bases from V and 12 bases from J, with 19 bases between. Germline assignment: CDR1 MNHEY and CDR2 SMNVEV (reference sequence). CDR3 length equals 13 residues. Clones were sequenced by immunoSEQ multiplex PCR, and TCRdb holds only the in-frame ones, with some missing. The sample records around 140,000 clones, 89% being singletons. Study-wide findings and caveats: The listing of 150 to 200 TCR beta chains classed them as cytomegalovirus-associated. A few chains tied to CMV proved CMV antigen-specific in vitro. That first-cohort TCR clusters tended to co-occur in the 130 or so validation repertoires was found in a later analysis. Per published reports, the classifier diagnosed cytomegalovirus status with high specificity and sensitivity.

Details on this clone: The antigen is unknown.

V usage is TRBV27 and J usage is TRBJ1-1, with TRBD1 as a possible D gene (6 bases). This sequence originates from a woman younger than 30 in good health and CMV-seronegative. Material for sequencing was PBMCs. In DNA, the CDR3 is TGTGCCAGCAGTCTAATTTGGGAGGGGGAGTCTTTCTTT. It translates to CASSLIWEGESFF.